This entry lists 16 T cell receptor beta chains sequenced from one sample in a study of human T cells and chemical hapten exposure. Time point: patch test 2, 6 weeks after DPC sensitization. Described treatment: therapeutic diphenylcyclopropenone sensitization with weekly scalp DPC. A single record per CDR3 protein comes from TCRdb applying MiXCR to the RACE reads. This table has approximately 89,000 distinct CDR3 sequences, approximately 6.6% appearing once. This specimen was whole blood, taken in connection with sensitization to the hapten diphenylcyclopropenone (DPC). The receptors stem from a woman in her 30s with alopecia areata. Some clones in this sample may be carry-over from other donors' samples.

This clonotype was seen repeatedly, ten times or more. The chain couples TRBV3-1 to TRBJ2-6; no clear D. The germline V gene encodes CDR1 LGHDT and CDR2 YNNKEL (reference sequence). The length of the CDR3 is 15 residues. V was clipped by 1 base and J by 2 bases, with 6 bases between them. CDR3: CASSQGRTGANVLTF. For the CDR3, the DNA is TGTGCCAGCAGCCAAGGCAGAACTGGGGCCAACGTCCTGACTTTC.

Ten or more counts support this clonotype. The chain uses TRBV7-9 and TRBJ2-3, with 7 bases aligning to TRBD2. CDR1 and CDR2 from the germline V gene are SEHNR and FQNEAQ (reference sequence). J was trimmed by 1 base and V by 11 bases; bases with no gene match: 6. CDR3 length equals 13 residues. CDR3 in DNA: TGTGCCGGATGCAGCGGGGGCACAGATACGCAGTATTTT. Its translation: CAGCSGGTDTQYF.

This clonotype was found many times. The chain combines TRBV4-2 with TRBJ1-6, with 8 bases aligning to TRBD1. Germline lookup yields CDR1 LGHNA and CDR2 YNFKEQ. This CDR3 is 17 amino acids long. The junction had 9 bases not matched to a gene; V was cut back by 0 bases and J by 8 bases. CDR3 sequence reads: CASSQESEGTGHSPLHF. The CDR3 nucleotides read TGTGCCAGCAGCCAAGAAAGCGAGGGGACAGGCCATTCACCCCTCCACTTT.

This clonotype was observed a handful of times. The rearrangement joins TRBV5-1 to TRBJ2-3; no clear D. The ends were cut back, 5 bases at V and 2 bases at J, with 12 bases in the middle. Germline values: CDR1 SGHRS, CDR2 YFSETQ. The CDR3 is 14 residues long. Here the CDR3 reads CASSRGPYTDTQYF. The CDR3 DNA is TGCGCCAGCAGTCGCGGACCGTACACAGATACGCAGTATTTT.

The sample holds a few counts of this clonotype. This rearrangement joins TRBV12-3 or TRBV12-4 to TRBJ2-1; 9 positions agree with TRBD2. The junction had 11 bases not matched to a gene; V was cut back by 9 bases and J by 8 bases. The CDR3 totals 14 residues. The CDR3 DNA follows: TGTGCCAGTACTCCGGGACTAGCAAGCGATGAGCAGTTCTTC. It is translated as CASTPGLASDEQFF.

At least ten counts were recorded for this clonotype. J is TRBJ2-7 and V is TRBV6-2 or TRBV6-3; either TRBD1 or TRBD2 may fit D (6 bases each). In germline, CDR1 is MNHEY, CDR2 SVGEGT. V lost 0 bases to trimming and J lost 2 bases, with 14 bases between them. The CDR3 consists of 16 residues. CDR3 in DNA: TGTGCCAGCAGTTACTCGATGGGGGGCACAACCTACGAGCAGTACTTC. Protein product: CASSYSMGGTTYEQYF.

The chain has TRBV9 and TRBJ1-4, with a possible D match to TRBD1 (5 bases). CDR3 length: 15 residues. V was trimmed by 3 bases and J by 4 bases, leaving 13 bases between them. The germline gives CDR1 SGDLS, CDR2 YYNGEE. The CDR3 DNA reads as TGTGCCAGCAGCGGAAGAGCGGGGGTTAATGAAAAACTGTTTTTT. Its translation is CASSGRAGVNEKLFF.

The table lists this clonotype with many counts. The genes are TRBV6-6 and TRBJ2-5, with 13 nucleotides matching TRBD2. V trimming: 6 bases; J trimming: 3 bases; junction bases outside the gene matches: 16. Germline-derived CDR1 and CDR2 are MNHNY and SVGAGI (reference sequence). The CDR3 is 19 residues long. CDR3 amino acids: CASSRTSGGRLKEEETQYF. CDR3 sequence (DNA): TGTGCCAGCAGCAGGACTAGCGGGGGACGTCTAAAAGAGGAAGAGACCCAGTACTTC.

A few counts support this clonotype. V usage is TRBV25-1 and J usage is TRBJ1-3, with 7 bases lining up with TRBD1. CDR3 length equals 15 residues. The junction had 3 bases not matched to a gene; V was cut back by 0 bases and J by 4 bases. Germline values: CDR1 MGHDK, CDR2 SYGVNS. The CDR3 region has the DNA TGTGCCAGCAGTGAATATTCAGGGGGAGGAAACACCATATATTTT. It codes for CASSEYSGGGNTIYF.

This clonotype has at least ten counts. The CDR3 reads CASSQMVSDTEAFF. DNA for the CDR3: TGTGCCAGCAGCCAAATGGTGTCGGACACTGAAGCTTTCTTT. The chain is built from TRBV3-1 and TRBJ1-1; D remains ambiguous. Germline V CDR1 and CDR2: LGHDT, YNNKEL (reference sequence). The CDR3 contains 14 residues. The ends were cut back, 2 bases at V and 3 bases at J, with 10 bases in the middle.

This clonotype occurred a few times. This rearrangement joins TRBV19 to TRBJ2-5, with a possible D match to TRBD2 (5 bases). Germline assignment: CDR1 LNHDA and CDR2 SQIVND (reference sequence). The CDR3 is 13 residues long. Trimming shortened V by 5 bases and J by 2 bases, and 9 bases separated the two germline ends. CDR3 residues: CASSRRLQETQYF. CDR3 DNA sequence: TGTGCCAGTAGTCGACGACTACAAGAGACCCAGTACTTC.

In this sample, this clonotype turned up many times. This chain uses TRBV20-1 with TRBJ1-1; a possible D gene is TRBD1 (5 bases). V lost 1 base and J 5 bases, leaving 14 bases between the germline ends. CDR1 and CDR2 (germline): DFQATT, SNEGSKA (reference sequence). The CDR3 is 14 amino acids. CDR3 in DNA: TGCAGTGCTAGAGGACACGGGGGAGGGACTGAAGCTTTCTTT. Its protein is CSARGHGGGTEAFF.

This clonotype was seen repeatedly, ten times or more. The chain has TRBV7-9 and TRBJ1-4; D call uncertain. Looked up from germline, CDR1 is SEHNR and CDR2 is FQNEAQ (reference sequence). The length of the CDR3 is 14 residues. Trimming left V 5 bases short and J 8 bases short, with 15 bases between. DNA of the CDR3: TGTGCCAGCAGCCCCACCTCGGTCGGGGAAAAACTGTTTTTT. Translation gives CASSPTSVGEKLFF.

In nucleotides, the CDR3 is TGTGCCAGCCGCCTCCGGGGTAGCGGGGGACATTTCACCGGGGAGCTGTTTTTT. Protein sequence: CASRLRGSGGHFTGELFF. V and J are TRBV6-5 and TRBJ2-2; 9 nucleotides line up with TRBD2. Unmatched junction bases numbered 17, after V lost 8 bases and J lost 4 bases. The CDR3 sequence is 18 residues long. CDR1 and CDR2 (germline): MNHEY, SVGAGI.

This clonotype appeared many times. The chain recombines TRBV6-1 with TRBJ2-3; the D is unclear. V shed 3 bases and J shed 13 bases, with 17 bases lying between them. Germline V CDR1 and CDR2: MNHNS, SASEGT. The CDR3 is 13 residues long. The CDR3 bases are TGTGCCAGCAGTGATAAGCTGAGTACAGCTAAGTATTTT. Residues: CASSDKLSTAKYF.

This clonotype was counted at least ten times. This chain joins TRBV7-3 and TRBJ2-1; D is unclear. The CDR3 is made up of 14 amino acids. The V gene lost 5 bases and the J gene lost 5 bases, with 13 bases spanning the gap. Germline V CDR1 and CDR2: SGHTA, FQGTGA. In DNA form, the CDR3 reads TGTGCCAGCAGCCTCCCACGACCCAACAATGAGCAGTTCTTC. Its protein is CASSLPRPNNEQFF.